These 14 T cell receptor beta chains originate from one sample sequenced in a study of early T cells in non-severe SARS-CoV-2 infection. TCRdb reanalysed the 5' RACE reads using MiXCR and keeps one entry per CDR3 protein. The sample shows 30,000 or so distinct CDR3 sequences, around 7% of them seen only once. Source material: whole blood. The receptors shown here come from an adult who was a healthcare worker with PCR-confirmed SARS-CoV-2 infection or an uninfected control (not recorded which).

This clonotype appeared many times. Because it lacks the conserved phenylalanine or tryptophan at the end, this CDR3 is likely a read error. The chain joins TRBV2 to TRBJ2-3, with 10 bases matching TRBD2. Germline V gene data show CDR1 as SNHLY and CDR2 as FYNNEI. Trimming at V came to 10 bases and at J to 0 bases, leaving 4 bases not matched to a gene. The length of the CDR3 is 14 residues. The CDR3 protein is CATGLASSTDTQYL. DNA of the CDR3: TGTGCCACGGGACTAGCGAGTAGCACAGATACGCAGTATCTT.

This clonotype was found a few times. V usage is TRBV6-6 and J usage is TRBJ1-1; D possibly corresponds to TRBD1 (5 bases). The ends were cut back, 10 bases at V and 7 bases at J, with 13 bases in the middle. CDR1 is MNHNY, CDR2 SVGAGI, per germline (reference sequence). The CDR3 is 11 residues long. The CDR3 sequence is CATKGRLEAFF. The CDR3 nucleotides are TGTGCCACCAAGGGGAGACTTGAAGCTTTCTTT.

CDR3 sequence reads: CASSWSSNTEAFF. Written as DNA, the CDR3 is TGTGCCAGCAGCTGGTCCTCCAACACTGAAGCTTTCTTT. The rearrangement joins TRBV27 to TRBJ1-1; no definite D call. Trimming removed 6 bases at V and 2 bases at J, with 10 bases between. Looked up from germline, CDR1 is MNHEY and CDR2 is SMNVEV (reference sequence). CDR3 length equals 13 residues.

This clonotype was seen many times. The chain has TRBV12-3 or TRBV12-4 and TRBJ2-7; D gene unclear. V was pared by 7 bases and J by 6 bases, with 13 bases between. This CDR3 contains 12 residues. The CDR3 nucleotides read TGTGCCAGCACCTCAGGACGGCTCGAGCAGTACTTC. Protein: CASTSGRLEQYF.

This clonotype was detected ten times or more. This chain uses TRBV29-1 with TRBJ2-7; D remains unclear. V was clipped by 6 bases and J by 2 bases, with 11 bases between them. Looked up from germline, CDR1 is SQVTM and CDR2 is ANQGSEA. There are 12 residues in the CDR3. The CDR3 DNA reads as TGCAGCGTCCGGAGTGTCACCTACGAGCAGTACTTC. Protein product: CSVRSVTYEQYF.

The chain is built from TRBV12-3 or TRBV12-4 and TRBJ1-6; 7 positions agree with TRBD1. Trimming took 7 bases from V and 10 from J; bases not matched to a gene: 10. This CDR3 spans 14 amino acids. Written as DNA, the CDR3 is TGTGCCAGCACCAGAGGATCAGGGGGGTCACCCCTCCACTTT. Its translation is CASTRGSGGSPLHF.

This clonotype was counted ten times or more. The gene calls are TRBV20-1 and TRBJ2-1, with 8 bases fitting TRBD2. This CDR3 contains 11 residues. Germline loops: CDR1 DFQATT, CDR2 SNEGSKA (reference sequence). The J segment lost 12 bases and the V segment lost 4 bases, leaving 5 bases of the junction unmatched. Written as DNA, the CDR3 is TGCAGTGCTAAAAGCGGGAGTGGGCAGTTCTTC. It encodes CSAKSGSGQFF.

This clonotype was picked up many times. The junction shows a germline mismatch at one end, possibly a read error. The chain employs TRBV20-1 and TRBJ2-3; D may correspond to TRBD1 or TRBD2 (5 bases each). This CDR3 region has 14 residues. Germline CDR1 reads DFQATT; CDR2 reads SNEGSKA (reference sequence). The CDR3 sequence: CSARGAYSTDTQYF. CDR3 bases: TGCAGTGCCAGAGGGGCGTATAGCACAGATACGCAGTATTTT.

The table lists this clonotype with many counts. The V call is TRBV3-1, the J call TRBJ2-2, with no clear D. The germline CDR1 and CDR2 sequences are LGHDT and YNNKEL (reference sequence). V was pared by 4 bases and J by 0 bases, with 9 bases between. This CDR3 contains 15 residues. The CDR3 sequence is CASSRRRANTGELFF. The CDR3 bases are TGTGCCAGCAGCCGTAGAAGGGCGAACACCGGGGAGCTGTTTTTT.

This clonotype turned up a few times. The chain recombines TRBV4-2 with TRBJ2-2; a possible D gene is TRBD1 (6 bases). Deletions cut 5 bases from V and 6 bases from J, with 13 bases between. CDR1 is LGHNA and CDR2 is YNFKEQ in the germline V gene. CDR3 length: 14 amino acids. Written as DNA, the CDR3 is TGTGCCAGCAGCAAGGGGGAGAAGGCCGGGGAGCTGTTTTTT. Amino acid sequence: CASSKGEKAGELFF.

This clonotype was seen repeatedly, ten times or more. This chain links TRBV4-1 with TRBJ2-1, with no clear D. V lost 0 bases, J lost 7 bases, and 10 bases lay in between. The germline V gene encodes CDR1 MGHRA and CDR2 YSYEKL. This CDR3 has 14 amino acids. CDR3 protein: CASSQDPNGNEQFF. The DNA for the CDR3 is TGCGCCAGCAGCCAAGATCCCAACGGGAATGAGCAGTTCTTC.

This clonotype was observed many times. Here the CDR3 DNA reads TGTGCCAGCTCACCGCAGGGGACTAACTATGGCTACACCTTC. Translated, it gives CASSPQGTNYGYTF. V and J are TRBV18 and TRBJ1-2, with a tentative D call TRBD1 (6 bases). V shed 3 bases and J shed 0 bases, with 8 bases lying between them. From germline, CDR1 is KGHSH and CDR2 LQKENI. This CDR3 is built from 14 residues.

This clonotype was found a few times. This chain joins TRBV29-1 and TRBJ2-2, with a weak D call TRBD2 (6 bases). V lost 1 base to trimming and J lost 0 bases, with 6 bases between them. CDR1 and CDR2 (germline): SQVTM, ANQGSEA. The CDR3 covers 14 residues. Here the CDR3 DNA reads TGCAGCGTTGAAGGGGGGGCGAACACCGGGGAGCTGTTTTTT. Translating it yields CSVEGGANTGELFF.

This clonotype was found a few times. V gene TRBV29-1 combines with J gene TRBJ1-1; maybe TRBD1 (5 bases). Trimming pared 0 bases from V and 8 bases from J, leaving 13 bases between. CDR1 SQVTM and CDR2 ANQGSEA come from the germline V gene. This CDR3 has 13 amino acids. The CDR3 coding sequence is TGCAGCGTTGAAGATTATGGGCAGGGCGAAGCTTTCTTT. Encoded protein: CSVEDYGQGEAFF. The complete variable domain, with remaining parts taken from reference TRBV29-1 and TRBJ1-1, reads SAVISQKPSRDICQRGTSLTIQCQVDSQVTMMFWYRQQPGQSLTLIATANQGSEATYESGFVIDKFPISRPNLTFSTLTVSNMSPEDSSIYLCSVEDYGQGEAFFGQGTRLTVV.